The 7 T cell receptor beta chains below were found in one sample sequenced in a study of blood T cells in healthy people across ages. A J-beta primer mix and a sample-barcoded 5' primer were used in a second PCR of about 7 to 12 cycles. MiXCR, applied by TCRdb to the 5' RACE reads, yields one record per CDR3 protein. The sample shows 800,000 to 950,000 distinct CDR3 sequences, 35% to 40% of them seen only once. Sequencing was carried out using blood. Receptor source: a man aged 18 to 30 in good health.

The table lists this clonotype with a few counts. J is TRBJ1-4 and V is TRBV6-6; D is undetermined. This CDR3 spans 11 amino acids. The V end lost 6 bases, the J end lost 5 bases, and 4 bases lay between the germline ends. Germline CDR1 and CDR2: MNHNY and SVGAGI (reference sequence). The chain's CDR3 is CASRQNEKLFF. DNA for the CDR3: TGTGCCAGCAGGCAGAATGAAAAACTGTTTTTT.

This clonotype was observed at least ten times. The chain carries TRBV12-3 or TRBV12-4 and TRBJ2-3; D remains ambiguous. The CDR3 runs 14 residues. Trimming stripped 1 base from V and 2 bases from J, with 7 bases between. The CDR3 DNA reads TGTGCCAGCAGTTTAGGCTTACCCACAGATACGCAGTATTTT. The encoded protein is CASSLGLPTDTQYF.

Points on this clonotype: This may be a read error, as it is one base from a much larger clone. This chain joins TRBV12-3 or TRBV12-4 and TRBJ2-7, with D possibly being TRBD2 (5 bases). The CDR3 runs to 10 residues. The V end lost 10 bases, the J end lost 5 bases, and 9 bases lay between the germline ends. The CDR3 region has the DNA TGTGCCATACTAGGAGACGAGCAGTACTTC. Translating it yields CAILGDEQYF.

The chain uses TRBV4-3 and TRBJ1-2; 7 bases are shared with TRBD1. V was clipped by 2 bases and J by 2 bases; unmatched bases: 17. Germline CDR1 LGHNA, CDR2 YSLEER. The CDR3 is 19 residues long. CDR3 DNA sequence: TGCGCCAGCAGCCAATCCCTCGGGGTTGAGGGGGCGGTGAACTATGGCTACACCTTC. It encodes CASSQSLGVEGAVNYGYTF.

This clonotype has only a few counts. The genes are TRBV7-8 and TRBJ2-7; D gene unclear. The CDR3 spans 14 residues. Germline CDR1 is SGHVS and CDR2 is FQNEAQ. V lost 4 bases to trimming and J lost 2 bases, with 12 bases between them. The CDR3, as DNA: TGTGCCAGCAGCTCCTACGGAGCAGCCTACGAGCAGTACTTC. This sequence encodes CASSSYGAAYEQYF.

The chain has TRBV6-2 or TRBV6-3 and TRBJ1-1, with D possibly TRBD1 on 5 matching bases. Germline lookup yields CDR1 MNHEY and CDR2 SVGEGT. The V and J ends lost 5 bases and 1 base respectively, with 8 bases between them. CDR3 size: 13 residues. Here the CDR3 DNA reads TGTGCCAGCAGTAGACAGAAGAACACTGAAGCTTTCTTT. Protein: CASSRQKNTEAFF.

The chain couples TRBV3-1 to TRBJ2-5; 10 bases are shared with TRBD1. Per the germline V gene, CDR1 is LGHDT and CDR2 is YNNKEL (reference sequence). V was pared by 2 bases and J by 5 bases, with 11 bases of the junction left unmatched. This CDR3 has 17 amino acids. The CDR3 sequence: CASSQNGQGGRWETQYF. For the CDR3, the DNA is TGTGCCAGCAGCCAAAATGGACAGGGGGGTAGGTGGGAGACCCAGTACTTC.